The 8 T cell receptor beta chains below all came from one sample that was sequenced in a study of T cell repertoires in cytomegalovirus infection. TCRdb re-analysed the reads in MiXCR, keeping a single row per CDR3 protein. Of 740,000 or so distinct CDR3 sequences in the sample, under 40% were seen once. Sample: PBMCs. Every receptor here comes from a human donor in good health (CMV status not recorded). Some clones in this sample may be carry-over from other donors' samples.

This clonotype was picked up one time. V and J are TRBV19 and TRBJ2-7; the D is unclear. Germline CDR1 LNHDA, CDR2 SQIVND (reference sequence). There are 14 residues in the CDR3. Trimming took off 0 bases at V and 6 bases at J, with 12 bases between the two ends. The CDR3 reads CASSIDLSGGEQYF. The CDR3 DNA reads TGTGCCAGTAGTATAGATCTATCTGGCGGCGAGCAGTACTTC.

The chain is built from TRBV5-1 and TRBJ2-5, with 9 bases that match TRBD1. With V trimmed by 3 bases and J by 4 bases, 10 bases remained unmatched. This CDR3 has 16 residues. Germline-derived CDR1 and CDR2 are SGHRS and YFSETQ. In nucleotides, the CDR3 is TGCGCCAGCAGCTCAACCTGGACAGGGGTTGGAGAGACCCAGTACTTC. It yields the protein CASSSTWTGVGETQYF. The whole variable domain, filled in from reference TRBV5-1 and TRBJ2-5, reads KAGVTQTPRYLIKTRGQQVTLSCSPISGHRSVSWYQQTPGQGLQFLFEYFSETQRNKGNFPGRFSGRQFSNSRSEMNVSTLELGDSALYLCASSSTWTGVGETQYFGPGTRLLVL.

This CDR3 is CASSPARTQGGELFF. CDR3 nucleotides: TGCGCCAGCAGCCCCGCTCGAACGCAAGGGGGGGAGCTGTTTTTT. V is TRBV5-1 and J is TRBJ2-2, with D uncertain. Germline V gives CDR1 SGHRS, CDR2 YFSETQ. The V gene lost 4 bases and the J gene lost 8 bases, with 18 bases spanning the gap. The CDR3 runs 15 residues.

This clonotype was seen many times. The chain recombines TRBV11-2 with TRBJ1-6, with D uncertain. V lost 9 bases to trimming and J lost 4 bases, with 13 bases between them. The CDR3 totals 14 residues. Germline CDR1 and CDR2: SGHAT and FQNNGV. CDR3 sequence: CASASRAYNSPLHF. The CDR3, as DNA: TGTGCCAGTGCTTCTAGGGCATATAATTCACCCCTCCACTTT.

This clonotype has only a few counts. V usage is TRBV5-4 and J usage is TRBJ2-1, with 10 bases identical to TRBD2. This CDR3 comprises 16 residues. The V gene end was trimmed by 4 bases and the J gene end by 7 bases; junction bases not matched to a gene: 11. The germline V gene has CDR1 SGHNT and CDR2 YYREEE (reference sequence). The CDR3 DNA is TGTGCCAGCAGCAAACGACTAGCGGGCGCTGTGAATGAGCAGTTCTTC. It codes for CASSKRLAGAVNEQFF. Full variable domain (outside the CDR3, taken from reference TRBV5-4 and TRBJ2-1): ETGVTQSPTHLIKTRGQQVTLRCSSQSGHNTVSWYQQALGQGPQFIFQYYREEENGRGNFPPRFSGLQFPNYSSELNVNALELDDSALYLCASSKRLAGAVNEQFFGPGTRLTVL.

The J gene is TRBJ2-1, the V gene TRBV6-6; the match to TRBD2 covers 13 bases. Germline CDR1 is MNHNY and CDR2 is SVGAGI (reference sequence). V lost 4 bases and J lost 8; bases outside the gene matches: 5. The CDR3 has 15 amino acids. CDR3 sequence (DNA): TGTGCCAGCAGTTTTACTAGCGGGGGGGCGGATGAGCAGTTCTTC. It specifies CASSFTSGGADEQFF.

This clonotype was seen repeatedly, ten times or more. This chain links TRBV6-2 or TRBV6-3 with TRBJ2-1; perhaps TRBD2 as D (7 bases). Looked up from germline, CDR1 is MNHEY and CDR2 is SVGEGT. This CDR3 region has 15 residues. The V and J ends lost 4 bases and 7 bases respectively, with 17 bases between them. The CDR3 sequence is CASSLGGGFGNEQFF. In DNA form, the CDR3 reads TGTGCCAGCAGTTTAGGGGGGGGGTTTGGAAATGAGCAGTTCTTC.

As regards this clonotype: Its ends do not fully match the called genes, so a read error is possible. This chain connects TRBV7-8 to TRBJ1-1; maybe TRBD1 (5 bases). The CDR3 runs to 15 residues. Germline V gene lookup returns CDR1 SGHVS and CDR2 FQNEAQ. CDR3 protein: CASILGTGMNTDAFF. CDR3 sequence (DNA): TGTGCCAGCATCTTGGGGACCGGAATGAACACTGACGCTTTCTTT.